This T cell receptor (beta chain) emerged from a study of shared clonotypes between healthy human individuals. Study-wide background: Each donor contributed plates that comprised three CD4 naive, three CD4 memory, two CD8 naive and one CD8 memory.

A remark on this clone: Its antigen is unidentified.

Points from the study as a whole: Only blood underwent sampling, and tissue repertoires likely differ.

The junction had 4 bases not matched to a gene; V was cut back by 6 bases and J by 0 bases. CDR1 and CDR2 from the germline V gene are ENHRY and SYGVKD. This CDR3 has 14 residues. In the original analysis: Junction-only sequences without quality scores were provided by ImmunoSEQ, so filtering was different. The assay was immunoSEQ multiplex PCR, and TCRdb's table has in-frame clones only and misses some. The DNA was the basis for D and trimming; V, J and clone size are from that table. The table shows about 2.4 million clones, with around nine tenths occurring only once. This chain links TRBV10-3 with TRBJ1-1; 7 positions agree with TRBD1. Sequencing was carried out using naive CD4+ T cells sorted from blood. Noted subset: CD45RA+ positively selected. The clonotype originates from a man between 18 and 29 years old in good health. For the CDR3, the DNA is TGTGCCATCAGGCGGGACAGTTTGAACACTGAAGCTTTCTTT. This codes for CAIRRDSLNTEAFF.